The T cell receptor (beta chain) under discussion was sequenced for a study of cytomegalovirus exposure and HLA in healthy donors. Researchers ran the PCR with 60 Vbeta and 13 Jbeta primers. TCRdb's copy holds only in-frame clones and misses some; the assay was immunoSEQ multiplex PCR. The sample consists of 100,000 to 120,000 clones, just over 75% of them appearing once. The V end was cut by 3 bases, the J end by 4 bases, with 13 bases between. Germline-derived CDR1 and CDR2 are SGHVS and FNYEAQ. The CDR3 covers 15 residues. The sequence was obtained from a man aged 25-45 years in good health and CMV-seropositive. The sample was PBMCs. This chain links TRBV7-6 with TRBJ1-5; perhaps TRBD1 as D (5 bases). CDR3: CASSFSTGPNQPQHF. The CDR3 coding sequence is TGTGCCAGCAGCTTTTCTACAGGCCCTAATCAGCCCCAGCATTTT.